The 5 T cell receptor beta chains listed next were all sequenced from one sample in a study of T cell responses to AZD1222 COVID-19 vaccine. This table comes from immunoSEQ multiplex PCR, and its TCRdb copy is limited to in-frame clones, with some not included. The profile shows fewer than 120,000 clones, roughly 90% of them singletons. The sequences come from peripheral blood, collected 28 days after the second AZD1222 dose. The receptors stem from an adult who received the AZD1222 COVID-19 vaccine.

This rearrangement joins TRBV27 to TRBJ1-4; TRBD1 matches at 10 bases. Per the germline V gene, CDR1 is MNHEY and CDR2 is SMNVEV (reference sequence). Trimming at V came to 5 bases and at J to 7 bases, leaving 10 bases not matched to a gene. The length of the CDR3 is 16 residues. The CDR3 protein is CASSPQDGTGAEKLFF. The CDR3 nucleotides are TGTGCCAGCAGTCCCCAGGATGGGACAGGGGCTGAAAAACTGTTTTTT.

This chain uses TRBV5-1 with TRBJ2-3; TRBD1 is a possible D gene (6 bases). This CDR3 spans 14 amino acids. V lost 4 bases, J lost 5 bases, and 14 bases lay in between. Germline-derived CDR1 and CDR2 are SGHRS and YFSETQ. The CDR3 loop reads CASSRKGGRDTQYF. The DNA for the CDR3 is TGCGCCAGCAGCAGGAAAGGGGGTCGAGATACGCAGTATTTT.

The chain uses TRBV27 and TRBJ1-2; maybe TRBD1 (5 bases). The V gene lost 3 bases and the J gene lost 4 bases, with 6 bases spanning the gap. The germline V gene has CDR1 MNHEY and CDR2 SMNVEV (reference sequence). This CDR3 spans 12 amino acids. CDR3 loop: CASSLQGYGYTF. The DNA of the CDR3 is TGTGCCAGCAGTTTGCAGGGCTATGGCTACACCTTC.

This sequence joins TRBV5-1 and TRBJ1-6; D uncertain. The CDR3 extends over 14 amino acids. Per germline, CDR1 SGHRS and CDR2 YFSETQ. Between the trimmed V and J ends, which lost 3 bases and 3 bases, there was a span of 7 bases. The CDR3, as DNA: TGCGCCAGCAGCTCCAAAAGCTATAATTCACCCCTCCACTTT. Translating it yields CASSSKSYNSPLHF.

V gene TRBV19 combines with J gene TRBJ1-5; 7 positions agree with TRBD1. The junction had 6 bases not matched to a gene; V was cut back by 5 bases and J by 5 bases. CDR3 length: 14 amino acids. Germline V lookup: CDR1 LNHDA, CDR2 SQIVND (reference sequence). The CDR3 loop is CASSDREKYQPQHF. CDR3 nucleotides: TGTGCCAGTAGTGACAGGGAGAAATATCAGCCCCAGCATTTT.